Sequencing of this T cell receptor (beta chain) was carried out in a study of Ad26.COV2.S vaccination and SARS-CoV-2 variants. The treatment is: 15 to 20 received Ad26.COV2.S at low or high dose, single or two shots; about five received placebo; per-sample allocation not given. Day 63 after the first injection of vaccine or placebo was the sampling time. Trimming removed 1 base from V and 1 base from J, with 10 bases in between. Germline values: CDR1 SEHNR, CDR2 FQNEAQ (reference sequence). CDR3 length equals 15 residues. Profiled with immunoSEQ multiplex PCR; TCRdb holds only in-frame clones, not every one. The repertoire includes about 390,000 clones, around 85% of them detected once, and approximately 3.7% sits in the top ten.

The V call is TRBV7-9, the J call TRBJ2-5, with D unresolved. The specimen was peripheral blood, collected in a trial of Ad26.COV2.S vaccine versus placebo. The clonotype was recovered from a person aged 18 to 65 who received the Ad26.COV2.S COVID-19 vaccine or a placebo. CDR3 in amino acids: CASSLGRVGQETQYF. In DNA, the CDR3 is TGTGCCAGCAGCTTAGGGAGAGTAGGCCAAGAGACCCAGTACTTC. Filled out from reference TRBV7-9 and TRBJ2-5, the complete variable domain reads DTGVSQNPRHKITKRGQNVTFRCDPISEHNRLYWYRQTLGQGPEFLTYFQNEAQLEKSRLLSDRFSAERPKGSFSTLEIQRTEQGDSAMYLCASSLGRVGQETQYFGPGTRLLVL.